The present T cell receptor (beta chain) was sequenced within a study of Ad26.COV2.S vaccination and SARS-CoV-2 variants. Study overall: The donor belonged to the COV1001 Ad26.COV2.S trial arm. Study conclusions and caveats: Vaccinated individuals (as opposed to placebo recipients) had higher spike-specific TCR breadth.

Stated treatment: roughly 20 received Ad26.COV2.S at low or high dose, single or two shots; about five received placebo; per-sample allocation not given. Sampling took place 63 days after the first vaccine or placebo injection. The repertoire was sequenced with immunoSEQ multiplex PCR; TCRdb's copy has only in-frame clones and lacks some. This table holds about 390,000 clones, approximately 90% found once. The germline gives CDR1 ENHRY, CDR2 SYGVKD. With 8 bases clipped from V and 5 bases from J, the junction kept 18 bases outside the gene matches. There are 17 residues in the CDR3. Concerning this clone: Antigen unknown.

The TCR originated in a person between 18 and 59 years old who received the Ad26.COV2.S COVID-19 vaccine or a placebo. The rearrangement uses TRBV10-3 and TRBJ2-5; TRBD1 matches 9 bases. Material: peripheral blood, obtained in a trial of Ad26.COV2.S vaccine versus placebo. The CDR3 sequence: CAIGDSLGQGFSETQYF. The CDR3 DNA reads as TGTGCCATCGGGGATTCGTTGGGACAGGGTTTCTCGGAGACCCAGTACTTC.